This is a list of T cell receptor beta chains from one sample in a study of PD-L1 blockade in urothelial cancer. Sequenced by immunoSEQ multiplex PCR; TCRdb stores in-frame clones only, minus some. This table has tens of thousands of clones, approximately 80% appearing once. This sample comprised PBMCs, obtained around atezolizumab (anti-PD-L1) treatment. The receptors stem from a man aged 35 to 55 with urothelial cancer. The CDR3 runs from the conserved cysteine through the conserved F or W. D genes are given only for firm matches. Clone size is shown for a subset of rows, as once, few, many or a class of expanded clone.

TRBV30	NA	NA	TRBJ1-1	TGTGCCTGGAGTGTAACGGCGGAGGGGAACACTGAAGCTTTCTTT	CAWSVTAEGNTEAFF
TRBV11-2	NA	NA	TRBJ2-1	TGTGCCAGCAGCTTAGATCAAACTATCCATGAGCAGTTCTTC	CASSLDQTIHEQFF
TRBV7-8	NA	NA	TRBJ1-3	TGTGCCAGCAGCTCCATTAGCGGCGGTGGAAACACCATATATTTT	CASSSISGGGNTIYF
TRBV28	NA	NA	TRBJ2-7	TGTGCCAGCAGTTACAACCCCCACACCGGGGGCGAGCAGTACTTC	CASSYNPHTGGEQYF
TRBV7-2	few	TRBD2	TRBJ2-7	TGTGCCAGCAGCTACCTAGCGGGAGGCTACGAGCAGTACTTC	CASSYLAGGYEQYF
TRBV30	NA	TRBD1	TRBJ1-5	TGTGCCTGGAGTGTGGGACAGGGCGGTCAGCCCCAGCATTTT	CAWSVGQGGQPQHF
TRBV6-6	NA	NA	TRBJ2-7	TGTGCCAGCAGTTCACTTGAGGGCTCCTACGAGCAGTACTTC	CASSSLEGSYEQYF
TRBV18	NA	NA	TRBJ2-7	TGTGCCAGCTCAGTGTCAGGGCGCGACGAGCAGTACTTC	CASSVSGRDEQYF
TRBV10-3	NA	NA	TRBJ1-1	TGTGCCATCAGCATGACGGGAACGGGGGCTGAAGCTTTCTTT	CAISMTGTGAEAFF
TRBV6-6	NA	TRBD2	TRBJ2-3	TGTGCCAGCAGTCCTCGGGAGGCCAGCACAGATACGCAGTATTTT	CASSPREASTDTQYF
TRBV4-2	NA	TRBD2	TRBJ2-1	TGTGCCAGCAGCCTTGAGACTAGCGGGAGATACAATGAGCAGTTCTTC	CASSLETSGRYNEQFF
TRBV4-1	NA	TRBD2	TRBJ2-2	TGCGCCAGCAGCCAAGAAAGTGCGGGAGGGGGGACCGGGGAGCTGTTTTTT	CASSQESAGGGTGELFF
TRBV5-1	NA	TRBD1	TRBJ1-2	TGCGCCAGCAGCTCCTTCGACAGGGGCGATGGCTACACCTTC	CASSSFDRGDGYTF
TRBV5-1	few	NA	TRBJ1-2	TGCGCCAGCAGCTTGGCCGGGGGAGCCTATGGCTACACCTTC	CASSLAGGAYGYTF
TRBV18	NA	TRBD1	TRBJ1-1	TGTGCCAGCTCACGGGACAGGTTGAACACTGAAGCTTTCTTT	CASSRDRLNTEAFF
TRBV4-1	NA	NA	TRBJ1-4	TGCGCCAGCAGCCAAGGAGGGTTGACTAATGAAAAACTGTTTTTT	CASSQGGLTNEKLFF
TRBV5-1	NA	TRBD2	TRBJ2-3	TGCGCCAGCAGCACATCAAGCGGGATTGCAGATACGCAGTATTTT	CASSTSSGIADTQYF
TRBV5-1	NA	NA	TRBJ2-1	TGCGCCAGCAGGTTGGGGAGTCTCTACAATGAGCAGTTCTTC	CASRLGSLYNEQFF
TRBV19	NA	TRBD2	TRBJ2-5	TGTGCCAGTAGTGAAGGAGCGGGGCGAAGAGAGACCCAGTACTTC	CASSEGAGRRETQYF
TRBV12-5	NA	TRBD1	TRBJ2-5	TGTGCTAGTGGCCCTGGGACAGAAGAGACCCAGTACTTC	CASGPGTEETQYF
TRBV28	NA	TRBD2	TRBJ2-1	TGTGCCAGCAGCGGGGGGAGTCGCTACTACAATGAGCAGTTCTTC	CASSGGSRYYNEQFF
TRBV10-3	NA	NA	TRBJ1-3	TGTGCCATCGCCGCAGGGGCCGGAAACACCATATATTTT	CAIAAGAGNTIYF
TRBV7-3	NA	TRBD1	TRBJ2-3	TGTGCCAGCAGCTTCAGGGGGACACCAAGCACAGATACGCAGTATTTT	CASSFRGTPSTDTQYF
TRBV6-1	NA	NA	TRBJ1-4	TGTGCCAGCAATTACAGGGCACCGAATGAAAAACTGTTTTTT	CASNYRAPNEKLFF
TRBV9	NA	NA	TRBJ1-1	TGTGCCAGCAGCGAGAGGGCCACGAACACTGAAGCTTTCTTT	CASSERATNTEAFF
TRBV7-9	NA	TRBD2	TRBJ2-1	TGTGCCAGCAGCCCAACCGACGGGAGGGCCTATGAGCAGTTCTTC	CASSPTDGRAYEQFF
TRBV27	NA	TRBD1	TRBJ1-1	TGTGCCAGCAGTTTTATAGGGGGCTCTACTGAAGCTTTCTTT	CASSFIGGSTEAFF
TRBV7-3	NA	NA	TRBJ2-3	TGTGCCAGCAGCCAAGGGTGGGGGCCCGCCACAGATACGCAGTATTTT	CASSQGWGPATDTQYF
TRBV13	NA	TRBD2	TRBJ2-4	TGTGCCAGCAGCCCGGGAGGGGTGAAGGCCAAAAACATTCAGTACTTC	CASSPGGVKAKNIQYF
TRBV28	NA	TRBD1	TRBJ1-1	TGTGCCAGCATTCCAGGGGGGATGAACACTGAAGCTTTCTTT	CASIPGGMNTEAFF
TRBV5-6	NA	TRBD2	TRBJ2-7	TGTGCCAGCAGCTTTGGGGAGGGACCCGAGCAGTACTTC	CASSFGEGPEQYF
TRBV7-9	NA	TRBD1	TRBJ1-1	TGTGCCAGCAGCTTAGTGCGAGACAGGGAAAGAGAAGCTTTCTTT	CASSLVRDREREAFF
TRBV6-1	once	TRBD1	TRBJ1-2	TGTGCCAGCAGTGAAACTCAGGGGGCAAATGGCTACACCTTC	CASSETQGANGYTF
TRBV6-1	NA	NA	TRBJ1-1	TGTGCCAGCAGTGAAGATCAGGGTTCCACTGAAGCTTTCTTT	CASSEDQGSTEAFF
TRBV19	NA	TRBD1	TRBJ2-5	TGTGCCAGTAGTTCCTACCCACAGGGGGCTGGAGAGACCCAGTACTTC	CASSSYPQGAGETQYF
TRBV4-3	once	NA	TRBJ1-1	TGCGCCAGCAGCCATCGGGTGAACACTGAAGCTTTCTTT	CASSHRVNTEAFF
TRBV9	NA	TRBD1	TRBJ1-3	TGTGCCAGCACCGATTCAGGGGGCCCTACTGGAAACACCATATATTTT	CASTDSGGPTGNTIYF
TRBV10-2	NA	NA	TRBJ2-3	TGCGCCAGCAGTGATTCGTATTCCGGGGTGTGGACAGATACGCAGTATTTT	CASSDSYSGVWTDTQYF
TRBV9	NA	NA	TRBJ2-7	TGTGCCAGCAGTAGACAGATAGGATACTACGAGCAGTACTTC	CASSRQIGYYEQYF
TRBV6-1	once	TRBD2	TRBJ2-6	TGTGCCAGCAGTGAACTAGCGGGTGGGGCCAACGTCCTGACTTTC	CASSELAGGANVLTF
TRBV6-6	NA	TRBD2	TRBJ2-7	TGTGCCAGCAGTCCTCAGCGGGGACCGGGAGGCGAGCAGTACTTC	CASSPQRGPGGEQYF
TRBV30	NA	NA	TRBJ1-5	TGTGCCTGGAGTGTACGGGGTGGTAGCAATCAGCCCCAGCATTTT	CAWSVRGGSNQPQHF
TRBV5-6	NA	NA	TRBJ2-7	TGTGCCAGCAGCTTGGCCAGTTCTTCCTACGAGCAGTACTTC	CASSLASSSYEQYF
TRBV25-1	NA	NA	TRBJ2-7	TGTGCCAGCAGTGAATATGGGGGCACTTACGAGCAGTACTTC	CASSEYGGTYEQYF
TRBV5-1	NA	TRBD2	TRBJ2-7	TGCGCCAGCAGCTTACTAGCGGCAGTTGCAGAGCAGTACTTC	CASSLLAAVAEQYF
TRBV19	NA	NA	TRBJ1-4	TGTGCCACAAGGGAGGCCGGTGGTGAAAAACTGTTTTTT	CATREAGGEKLFF
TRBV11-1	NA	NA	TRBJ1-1	TGTGCCAGCAGCTCCGAGCGGTGGACTGAAGCTTTCTTT	CASSSERWTEAFF
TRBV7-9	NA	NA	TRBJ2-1	TGTGCCAGCAGCGTTCTGGGCGGGACTAAAAACAGGGAGGAGCAGTTCTTC	CASSVLGGTKNREEQFF
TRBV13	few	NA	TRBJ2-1	TGTGCCAGCAGCCCCCGGCAGGGTTCCTACAATGAGCAGTTCTTC	CASSPRQGSYNEQFF
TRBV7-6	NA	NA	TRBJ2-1	TGTGCCAGCAGCTTAGCGAGCTCACCGGACAATGAGCAGTTCTTC	CASSLASSPDNEQFF
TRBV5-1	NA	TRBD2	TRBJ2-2	TGCGCCAGCAGCTTTACTAGCGAATCTCGAGGTACCGGGGAGCTGTTTTTT	CASSFTSESRGTGELFF
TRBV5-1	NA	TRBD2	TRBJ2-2	TGCGCCAGCAGCTTCCAGGGACTAGACGCCGGGGAGCTGTTTTTT	CASSFQGLDAGELFF
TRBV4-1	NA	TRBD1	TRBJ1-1	TGCGCCAGCAGCCAAGAGGCAGGGGGCTTGACTGAAGCTTTCTTT	CASSQEAGGLTEAFF
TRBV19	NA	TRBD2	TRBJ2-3	TGTGCCAGTAGTATCCGGGAGGGCCGAACAGATACGCAGTATTTT	CASSIREGRTDTQYF
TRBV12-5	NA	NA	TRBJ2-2	TGTGCTTCACCAGGGGTTCAGAACACCGGGGAGCTGTTTTTT	CASPGVQNTGELFF
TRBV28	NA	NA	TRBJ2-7	TGTGCCAGCAGTACCCCGCCGCCAGGGGGGTCCTACGAGCAGTACTTC	CASSTPPPGGSYEQYF
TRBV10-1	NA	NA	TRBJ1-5	TGCGCCAGCAGTGACCGGGGCAATCAGCCCCAGCATTTT	CASSDRGNQPQHF